This TCR beta chain was captured by sequencing in a study of cytomegalovirus exposure and HLA in healthy donors. Study outcomes and limitations: Available immune exposure information was restricted to CMV serostatus only. In a later analysis, across HLA loci, associated TCR counts were highest for DRB1, lowest for HLA-C. Trimming of TCR beta V- and J-genes showed a link, identified in a later analysis, to a missense DCLRE1C variant.

With 60 Vbeta and 13 Jbeta primers, the PCR was carried out. The data were produced by immunoSEQ multiplex PCR, yet TCRdb's version contains in-frame clones alone and is incomplete. Of approximately 110,000 clones in the sample, about 70% are singletons; the top ten hold nearly 0.9%. Trimming stripped 2 bases from V and 6 bases from J, with 13 bases between. This CDR3 region has 15 residues. Germline lookup yields CDR1 SGHTA and CDR2 FQGTGA. In regard to this clone: Its target is not known.

The chain recombines TRBV7-3 with TRBJ2-2, with unresolved D. The sequenced material came from PBMCs. The clonotype was recovered from a woman in her twenties or thirties in good health and CMV-seronegative. The CDR3 DNA reads TGTGCCAGCAGCTTAGGAGTTCGCGGAGCCGGGGAGCTGTTTTTT. It is translated as CASSLGVRGAGELFF.